The next 18 T cell receptor beta chains were all read from a single sample in a study of OX40 agonist ivuxolimab in advanced cancers. Sequenced by immunoSEQ multiplex PCR; TCRdb stores in-frame clones only, minus some. This sample yields more than 45,000 clones, of which 84% are seen a single time; about 4.5% belongs to the top ten. Sequences were derived from CD4+ or CD8+ T cells sorted from blood, sampled in a trial of the OX40 agonist ivuxolimab. The source is an adult with an advanced solid tumor such as melanoma, head and neck, liver or kidney cancer.

This clone came up a few times. This rearrangement joins TRBV2 to TRBJ1-1, with D possibly TRBD1 on 6 matching bases. The germline CDR1 and CDR2 sequences are SNHLY and FYNNEI. This CDR3 region has 15 residues. V shed 0 bases and J shed 5 bases, with 13 bases lying between them. The CDR3 protein is CASSEARGARTEAFF. Here the CDR3 DNA reads TGTGCCAGCAGTGAAGCCCGGGGGGCGCGGACTGAAGCTTTCTTT. Full variable domain (remainder filled in from reference TRBV2 and TRBJ1-1): EPEVTQTPSHQVTQMGQEVILRCVPISNHLYFYWYRQILGQKVEFLVSFYNNEISEKSEIFDDQFSVERPDGSNFTLKIRSTKLEDSAMYFCASSEARGARTEAFFGQGTRLTVV.

This chain joins TRBV6-1 and TRBJ1-6, with a tentative D call TRBD1 (5 bases). Germline loops: CDR1 MNHNS, CDR2 SASEGT. The CDR3 length is 15 residues. The V end lost 2 bases, the J end lost 2 bases, and 7 bases lay between the germline ends. CDR3: CASSEIGAYNSPLHF. The CDR3 nucleotides read TGTGCCAGCAGTGAAATAGGGGCCTATAATTCACCCCTCCACTTT.

The gene calls are TRBV14 and TRBJ2-7; maybe TRBD1 (6 bases). This CDR3 comprises 11 residues. Germline CDR1 is SGHDN and CDR2 is FVKESK. Deletions cut 10 bases from V and 2 bases from J, with 9 bases between. The CDR3 nucleotides read TGTGCCACGGGGACAACCTACGAGCAGTACTTC. Its translation is CATGTTYEQYF.

The chain is built from TRBV7-6 and TRBJ2-1; weak D call: TRBD2 (5 bases). This CDR3 comprises 15 residues. Trimming removed 2 bases at V and 2 bases at J, with 10 bases between. The germline V gene has CDR1 SGHVS and CDR2 FNYEAQ. CDR3 loop: CASSLNSEAYNEQFF. CDR3 bases: TGTGCCAGCAGCTTAAATAGCGAGGCCTACAATGAGCAGTTCTTC. Based on the CDR3 plus reference TRBV7-6 and TRBJ2-1, the full variable domain is GAGVSQSPRYKVTKRGQDVALRCDPISGHVSLYWYRQALGQGPEFLTYFNYEAQQDKSGLPNDRFSAERPEGSISTLTIQRTEQRDSAMYRCASSLNSEAYNEQFFGPGTRLTVL.

The rearrangement links TRBV30 to TRBJ2-2; 9 bases map to TRBD2. CDR1 is GTSNPN and CDR2 is SVGIG in the germline V gene (reference sequence). V gave up 1 base and J gave up 5 bases; unmatched junction bases: 5. The CDR3 runs to 15 residues. The CDR3 DNA follows: TGTGCCTGGAGTGACTTGGCGGGAGGGACCGGGGAGCTGTTTTTT. Translating it yields CAWSDLAGGTGELFF.

The V and J genes are TRBV19 and TRBJ2-1, with D perhaps TRBD1 (5 bases). V lost 4 bases and J 4 bases, leaving 11 bases between the germline ends. Germline V gives CDR1 LNHDA, CDR2 SQIVND (reference sequence). The CDR3 has 14 amino acids. The CDR3 bases are TGTGCCAGTAGTAAGCCCGGACAATACAATGAGCAGTTCTTC. This gives the protein CASSKPGQYNEQFF.

This clone is classed as medium-sized. The V gene is TRBV2, the J gene TRBJ1-5; 7 bases are a match to TRBD1. Germline CDR1 and CDR2: SNHLY and FYNNEI. V was clipped by 6 bases and J by 3 bases; unmatched bases: 8. There are 15 residues in the CDR3. The CDR3 DNA reads TGTGCCAGCAGCTCTCCGGGACAGTTCAATCAGCCCCAGCATTTT. This encodes CASSSPGQFNQPQHF. Full variable domain (missing parts from reference TRBV2 and TRBJ1-5): EPEVTQTPSHQVTQMGQEVILRCVPISNHLYFYWYRQILGQKVEFLVSFYNNEISEKSEIFDDQFSVERPDGSNFTLKIRSTKLEDSAMYFCASSSPGQFNQPQHFGDGTRLSIL.

This sequence joins TRBV19 and TRBJ2-1; 7 positions agree with TRBD2. CDR3 length equals 13 residues. The V gene's germline CDR1 is LNHDA and CDR2 SQIVND (reference sequence). The V gene end was trimmed by 8 bases and the J gene end by 5 bases; junction bases not matched to a gene: 6. As DNA, the CDR3 is TGTGCCAGTTCAGCGGGGCCAAACAATGAGCAGTTCTTC. Its translation: CASSAGPNNEQFF.

This clone was counted between two and nine times. This chain joins TRBV25-1 and TRBJ1-6, with D hard to call. Trimming removed 0 bases at V and 9 bases at J, with 6 bases between. The length of the CDR3 is 13 residues. Germline-derived CDR1 and CDR2 are MGHDK and SYGVNS. CDR3 DNA: TGTGCCAGCAGTGAATACAGTTTTTCACCCCTCCACTTT. Protein product: CASSEYSFSPLHF.

In its sample, this clone was seen once. The rearrangement joins TRBV7-9 to TRBJ2-7, with D perhaps TRBD2 (6 bases). CDR3 size: 13 residues. V was pared by 0 bases and J by 6 bases, with 9 bases between. CDR1 and CDR2 from the germline V gene are SEHNR and FQNEAQ (reference sequence). The CDR3 region is CASSLAGGTEQYF. The CDR3 coding sequence is TGTGCCAGCAGCTTAGCGGGAGGTACCGAGCAGTACTTC.

The V gene is TRBV5-1, the J gene TRBJ2-1; D perhaps matches TRBD2 (5 bases). The CDR3 is made up of 13 amino acids. Looked up from germline, CDR1 is SGHRS and CDR2 is YFSETQ. V was cut by 7 bases and J by 1 base, with 9 bases left in between. CDR3 in DNA: TGCGCCAGCGGACTCCTTTCCTACAATGAGCAGTTCTTC. This gives the protein CASGLLSYNEQFF.

This clone has a single count. The CDR3: CASSSWTGGYPDTQYF. The CDR3 coding sequence is TGTGCCAGCAGCTCGTGGACAGGGGGCTACCCAGATACGCAGTATTTT. The chain combines TRBV5-6 with TRBJ2-3; 11 bases are a match to TRBD1. Germline V gives CDR1 SGHDT, CDR2 YYEEEE. This CDR3 contains 16 residues. J lost 4 bases, V lost 3 bases, and 7 bases had no gene match. Filled out from reference TRBV5-6 and TRBJ2-3, the complete variable domain reads DAGVTQSPTHLIKTRGQQVTLRCSPKSGHDTVSWYQQALGQGPQFIFQYYEEEERQRGNFPDRFSGHQFPNYSSELNVNALLLGDSALYLCASSSWTGGYPDTQYFGPGTRLTVL.

The chain links TRBV30 to TRBJ1-5; D gene ambiguous. Deletions cut 1 base from V and 6 bases from J, with 16 bases between. The CDR3 is 15 residues long. Germline V CDR1 and CDR2: GTSNPN, SVGIG (reference sequence). CDR3 nucleotides: TGTGCCTGGAGTGGCGGACCCTTAGGGTCTCAGCCCCAGCATTTT. It translates to CAWSGGPLGSQPQHF. Based on the CDR3 plus reference TRBV30 and TRBJ1-5, the full variable domain is SQTIHQWPATLVQPVGSPLSLECTVEGTSNPNLYWYRQAAGRGLQLLFYSVGIGQISSEVPQNLSASRPQDRQFILSSKKLLLSDSGFYLCAWSGGPLGSQPQHFGDGTRLSIL.

CDR3 residues: CASSQAEHQETQYF. CDR3 DNA: TGCGCCAGCAGCCAAGCCGAACACCAAGAGACCCAGTACTTC. The chain uses TRBV4-1 and TRBJ2-5; no clear D. The CDR3 spans 14 residues. The germline V and J ends were trimmed by 1 base and 0 bases, with 6 bases remaining between them. Germline V lookup: CDR1 MGHRA, CDR2 YSYEKL.

This clone was detected once. The chain joins TRBV11-2 to TRBJ2-7; 11 nucleotides align to TRBD2. The CDR3 spans 14 residues. Germline-derived CDR1 and CDR2 are SGHAT and FQNNGV. V trimming: 5 bases; J trimming: 2 bases; junction bases outside the gene matches: 2. DNA for the CDR3: TGTGCCAGCAGCCTGGGACTAGCGGCCTACGAGCAGTACTTC. Translated: CASSLGLAAYEQYF. The full variable domain, rest sourced from reference TRBV11-2 and TRBJ2-7, is EAGVAQSPRYKIIEKRQSVAFWCNPISGHATLYWYQQILGQGPKLLIQFQNNGVVDDSQLPKDRFSAERLKGVDSTLKIQPAKLEDSAVYLCASSLGLAAYEQYFGPGTRLTVT.

The chain combines TRBV19 with TRBJ2-2, with 7 bases matching TRBD1. V lost 10 bases, J lost 0 bases, and 2 bases stayed unmatched. The CDR3 contains 13 residues. Germline V CDR1 and CDR2: LNHDA, SQIVND (reference sequence). The CDR3 region has the DNA TGTGCCATCCAGGGGGCGAACACCGGGGAGCTGTTTTTT. It encodes CAIQGANTGELFF.

This rearrangement joins TRBV6-5 to TRBJ2-2, with 9 bases identical to TRBD2. The V and J ends lost 6 bases and 1 base, in that order; junction bases with no gene match: 3. Germline V gives CDR1 MNHEY, CDR2 SVGAGI. The CDR3 runs to 15 residues. The CDR3 protein is CASRKTSGNTGELFF. CDR3 coding DNA: TGTGCCAGCAGAAAGACTAGCGGGAACACCGGGGAGCTGTTTTTT.

This chain links TRBV9 with TRBJ2-2; 8 bases are shared with TRBD1. Germline CDR1 SGDLS, CDR2 YYNGEE. This CDR3 has 15 amino acids. Trimming took 3 bases from V and 8 from J; bases not matched to a gene: 9. CDR3 sequence reads: CASSDGQGWAGELFF. CDR3 coding DNA: TGTGCCAGCAGCGACGGACAGGGATGGGCAGGGGAGCTGTTTTTT.